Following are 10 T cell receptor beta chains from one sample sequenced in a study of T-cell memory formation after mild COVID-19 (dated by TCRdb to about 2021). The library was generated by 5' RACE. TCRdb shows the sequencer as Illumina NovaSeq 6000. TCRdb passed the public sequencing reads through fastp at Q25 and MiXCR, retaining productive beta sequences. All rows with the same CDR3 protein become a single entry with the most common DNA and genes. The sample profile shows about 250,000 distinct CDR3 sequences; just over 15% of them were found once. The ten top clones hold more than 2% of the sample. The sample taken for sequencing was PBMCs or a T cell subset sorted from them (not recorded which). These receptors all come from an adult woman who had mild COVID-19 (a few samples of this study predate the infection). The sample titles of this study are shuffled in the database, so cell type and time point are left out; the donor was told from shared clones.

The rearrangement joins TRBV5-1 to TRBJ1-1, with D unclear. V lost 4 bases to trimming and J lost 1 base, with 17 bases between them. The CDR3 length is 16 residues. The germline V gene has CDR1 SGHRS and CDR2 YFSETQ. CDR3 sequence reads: CASSIGSQNRNTEAFF. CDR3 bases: TGCGCCAGCAGCATTGGTTCACAAAATAGGAACACTGAAGCTTTCTTT.

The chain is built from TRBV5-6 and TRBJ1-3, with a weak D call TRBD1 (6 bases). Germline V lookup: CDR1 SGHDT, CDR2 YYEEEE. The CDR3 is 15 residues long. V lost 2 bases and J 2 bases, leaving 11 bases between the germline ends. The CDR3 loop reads CASSFLQGTGNTIYF. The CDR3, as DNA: TGTGCCAGCAGCTTCTTACAGGGAACTGGAAACACCATATATTTT.

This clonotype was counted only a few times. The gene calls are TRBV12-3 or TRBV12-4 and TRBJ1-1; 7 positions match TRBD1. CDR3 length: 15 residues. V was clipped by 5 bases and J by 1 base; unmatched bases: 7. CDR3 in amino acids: CASSHRTGANTEAFF. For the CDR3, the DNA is TGTGCCAGCAGTCACCGGACAGGCGCGAACACTGAAGCTTTCTTT.

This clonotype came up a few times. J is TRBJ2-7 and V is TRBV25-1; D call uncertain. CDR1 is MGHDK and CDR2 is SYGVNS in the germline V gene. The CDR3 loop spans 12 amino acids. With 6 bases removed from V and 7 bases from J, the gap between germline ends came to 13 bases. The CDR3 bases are TGTGCCAGCAGCCGGCAACCGGCGGAGCAGTACTTC. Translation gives CASSRQPAEQYF.

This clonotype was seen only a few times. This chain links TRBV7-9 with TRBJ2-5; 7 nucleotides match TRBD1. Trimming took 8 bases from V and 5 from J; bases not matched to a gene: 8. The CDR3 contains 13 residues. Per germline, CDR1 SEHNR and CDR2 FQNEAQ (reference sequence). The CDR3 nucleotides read TGTGCCAGCCGAAACGCAGGGGGTGAGACCCAGTACTTC. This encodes CASRNAGGETQYF.

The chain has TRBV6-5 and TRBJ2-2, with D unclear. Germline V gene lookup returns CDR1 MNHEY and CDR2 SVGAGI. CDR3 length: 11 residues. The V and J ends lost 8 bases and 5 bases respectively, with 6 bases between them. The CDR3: CASGRTGELFF. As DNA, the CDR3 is TGTGCCAGCGGTAGGACCGGGGAGCTGTTTTTT.

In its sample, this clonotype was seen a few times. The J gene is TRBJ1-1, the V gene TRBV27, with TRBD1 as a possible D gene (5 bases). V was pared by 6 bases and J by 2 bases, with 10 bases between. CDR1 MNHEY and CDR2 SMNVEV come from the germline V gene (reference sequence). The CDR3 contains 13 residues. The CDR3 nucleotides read TGTGCCAGCAGAGGGGCGGGAAACACTGAAGCTTTCTTT. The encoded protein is CASRGAGNTEAFF.

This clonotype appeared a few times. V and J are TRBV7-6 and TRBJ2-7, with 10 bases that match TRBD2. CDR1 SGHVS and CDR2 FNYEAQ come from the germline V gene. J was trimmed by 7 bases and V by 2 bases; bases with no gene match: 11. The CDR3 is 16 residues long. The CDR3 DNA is TGTGCCAGCAGCTTAAGGCTTGGAGCGGGGGGGCGGGAGCAGTACTTC. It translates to CASSLRLGAGGREQYF.

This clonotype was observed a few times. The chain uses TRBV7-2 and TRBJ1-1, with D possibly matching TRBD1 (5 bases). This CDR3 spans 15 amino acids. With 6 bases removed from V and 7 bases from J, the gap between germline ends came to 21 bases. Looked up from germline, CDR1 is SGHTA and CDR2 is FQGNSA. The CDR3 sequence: CASRFLGDSLLEAFF. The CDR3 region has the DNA TGTGCCAGCAGATTTTTGGGGGACTCCCTCCTTGAAGCTTTCTTT.

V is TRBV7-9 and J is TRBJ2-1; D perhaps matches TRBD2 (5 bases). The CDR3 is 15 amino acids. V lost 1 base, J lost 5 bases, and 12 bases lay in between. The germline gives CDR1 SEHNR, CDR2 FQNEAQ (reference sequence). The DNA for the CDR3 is TGTGCCAGCAGCTTAGTGGCTAGCAACCACAATGAGCAGTTCTTC. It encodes CASSLVASNHNEQFF.